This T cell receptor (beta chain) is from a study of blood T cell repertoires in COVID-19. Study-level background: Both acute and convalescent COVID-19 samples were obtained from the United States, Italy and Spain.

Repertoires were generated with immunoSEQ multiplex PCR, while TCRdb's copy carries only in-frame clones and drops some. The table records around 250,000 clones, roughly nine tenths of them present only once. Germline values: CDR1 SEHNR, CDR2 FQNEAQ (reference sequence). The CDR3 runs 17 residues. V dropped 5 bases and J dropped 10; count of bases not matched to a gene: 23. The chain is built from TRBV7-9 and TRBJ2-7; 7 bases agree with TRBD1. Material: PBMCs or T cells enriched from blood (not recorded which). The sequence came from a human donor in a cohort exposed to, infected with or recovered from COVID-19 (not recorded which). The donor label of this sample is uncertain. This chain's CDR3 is CASSPNRKDWTGLVQYF. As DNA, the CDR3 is TGTGCCAGCAGCCCAAACCGCAAGGATTGGACAGGCCTAGTCCAGTACTTC.